The rows below give T cell receptor beta chains drawn from one sample of a study of T-cell memory formation after mild COVID-19. TCRdb processed the 5' RACE reads anew with MiXCR; each CDR3 protein has one entry. The sample yields fewer than 500,000 distinct CDR3 sequences, nearly 25% seen once. Sequencing was carried out using PBMCs or a T cell subset sorted from them (not recorded which). The source is an adult woman who had mild COVID-19 (a few samples of this study predate the infection). Cell type and time point are not known. Each CDR3 is given with its conserved first and last residue. The D gene is left open where the match is weak. Expanded clones get a size class; other rows say once, few or many, or leave the size out.

J gene | D gene | V gene | clone size | CDR3 DNA | CDR3 protein
TRBJ2-5 | TRBD2 | TRBV7-3 | many | TGTGCCAGCAGCTTGGGACTAGCGGGGGGCGAGACCCAGTACTTC | CASSLGLAGGETQYF
TRBJ2-7 | TRBD2 | TRBV10-3 | . | TGTGCCACCGCCCAGACTAGCGAGTCCTACGAGCAGTACTTC | CATAQTSESYEQYF
TRBJ1-5 | . | TRBV30 | . | TGTGCCTGGAGTACGTTTCTTAGGGGGTTGGGGCCCCAGCATTTT | CAWSTFLRGLGPQHF
TRBJ1-2 | . | TRBV15 | . | TGTGCCACCAGCGAGAACTCGGGACACCCCAGCGATGGCTACACCTTC | CATSENSGHPSDGYTF
TRBJ2-7 | TRBD2 | TRBV6-5 | few | TGTGCCAGTCGCATTCAAACTAGCGGGGGGGCCGAGCAGTACTTC | CASRIQTSGGAEQYF
TRBJ2-5 | . | TRBV7-2 | . | TGTGCCAGCAGCCTCCAAGGCTGGGTTCGGGAGACCCAGTACTTC | CASSLQGWVRETQYF
TRBJ2-7 | TRBD1 | TRBV19 | few | TGTGCCAGTAGCGGACAGGCCTACGAGCAGTACTTC | CASSGQAYEQYF
TRBJ2-2 | . | TRBV7-8 | few | TGTGCCAGCAGCTTAGTAGTTGCCGGGGAGCTGTTTTTT | CASSLVVAGELFF
TRBJ1-3 | . | TRBV6-5 | . | TGTGCCAGCAGGCATTCCAGTGGGGGCTCTGGAAACACCATATATTTT | CASRHSSGGSGNTIYF
TRBJ2-3 | TRBD1 | TRBV12-3/TRBV12-4 | . | TGTGCCAGCAGCCCAGGGGGCCTAGCAGATACGCAGTATTTT | CASSPGGLADTQYF
TRBJ2-5 | . | TRBV15 | few | TGTGCCACCAGCAGAGATTTGTCGGGTCAAGAGACCCAGTACTTC | CATSRDLSGQETQYF
TRBJ2-1 | TRBD1 | TRBV27 | few | TGTGCCAGCAGTCCGGGACAGAACTACAATGAGCAGTTCTTC | CASSPGQNYNEQFF
TRBJ1-2 | TRBD1 | TRBV30 | many | TGTGCCTGGAGTCAAGGGGGCGTCGATGGCTACACCTTC | CAWSQGGVDGYTF
TRBJ2-1 | TRBD1 | TRBV5-4 | . | TGTGCCAGCAGCCTCCGACAGGGCGATGAGCAGTTCTTC | CASSLRQGDEQFF
TRBJ2-6 | . | TRBV7-8 | . | TGTGCCAGCAGCTCACCGCCAGGGGGGACCACGACGTCTGGGGCCAACGTCCTGACTTTC | CASSSPPGGTTTSGANVLTF
TRBJ2-7 | . | TRBV28 | many | TGTGCCAGCATCTGGAGGTACAGGCCCTACGAGCAGTACTTC | CASIWRYRPYEQYF
TRBJ1-2 | . | TRBV27 | . | TGTGCCAGCAGTTTACGGGGAGCTGGCTACACCTTC | CASSLRGAGYTF
TRBJ1-5 | TRBD1 | TRBV10-3 | . | TGTGCCTCCAGGGGGAGGGAAAGCAATCAGCCCCAGCATTTT | CASRGRESNQPQHF
TRBJ2-1 | . | TRBV3-1 | . | TGTGCCAGCAGCCAAGACCCCTCCAGCAGGAATGAGCAGTTCTTC | CASSQDPSSRNEQFF
TRBJ2-3 | . | TRBV7-9 | . | TGTGCCAGCAGCCCTCTTAAGTGGGAGGATACGCAGTATTTT | CASSPLKWEDTQYF
TRBJ2-7 | . | TRBV10-3 | . | TGTGCCATCAGTATCTACAGGGACGGCTACGAGCAGTACTTC | CAISIYRDGYEQYF
TRBJ1-5 | . | TRBV12-3/TRBV12-4 | few | TGTGCCAGCAGTTTTCACGGTCAGCCCCAGCATTTT | CASSFHGQPQHF
TRBJ2-7 | . | TRBV7-9 | . | TGTGCCAGCGGTGCCCGGGGCCACGAGCAGTACTTC | CASGARGHEQYF
TRBJ2-1 | . | TRBV29-1 | once | TGCAGCGTTGAACCCAGGGACAATGAGCAGTTCTTC | CSVEPRDNEQFF
TRBJ2-5 | . | TRBV5-1 | few | TGCGCCAGCAGCCGAGGGATGGGCCAAGAGACCCAGTACTTC | CASSRGMGQETQYF
TRBJ2-7 | TRBD1 | TRBV7-2 | . | TGTGCCAGCAGCGAACAGGGGTCACCCCCCTACGAGCAGTACTTC | CASSEQGSPPYEQYF